The 14 T cell receptor beta chains listed next were all sequenced from one sample in a study of cytomegalovirus exposure and HLA in healthy donors. The primer mix had 60 Vbeta and 13 Jbeta primers. Profiled with immunoSEQ multiplex PCR; TCRdb holds only in-frame clones, not every one. The table has around 120,000 clones, about four fifths seen once; the top ten hold 8% to 9%. The sequencing input was PBMCs. These receptors were collected from a female donor in good health and CMV-seropositive.

The genes are TRBV9 and TRBJ2-2; TRBD2 agrees at 7 bases. The germline V gene has CDR1 SGDLS and CDR2 YYNGEE. This CDR3 spans 14 amino acids. J was trimmed by 7 bases and V by 3 bases; bases with no gene match: 6. The CDR3 sequence: CASSASGGRGELFF. CDR3 DNA: TGTGCCAGCAGCGCCTCGGGGGGTCGCGGGGAGCTGTTTTTT.

This chain joins TRBV7-9 and TRBJ1-3, with TRBD1 matching 7 bases. The CDR3 consists of 17 residues. CDR1 is SEHNR, CDR2 FQNEAQ, per germline (reference sequence). Losses at the gene ends were 5 bases for V and 0 bases for J; bases not matched to a gene: 10. The CDR3 is CASSIYPWDSSGNTIYF. The CDR3 nucleotides read TGTGCCAGCAGCATCTATCCGTGGGACAGCTCTGGAAACACCATATATTTT.

The chain employs TRBV4-1 and TRBJ1-4, with 9 bases matching TRBD1. The germline V gene encodes CDR1 MGHRA and CDR2 YSYEKL. The CDR3 covers 15 residues. Losses at the gene ends were 1 base for V and 5 bases for J; bases not matched to a gene: 2. The CDR3 is CASSQVGTGNEKLFF. CDR3 nucleotides: TGCGCCAGCAGCCAAGTGGGGACAGGGAATGAAAAACTGTTTTTT.

The CDR3 nucleotides read TGTGCCAGCAGCGACCGGGACACCGCGAACACCGGGGAGCTGTTTTTT. Translation: CASSDRDTANTGELFF. The gene calls are TRBV5-4 and TRBJ2-2, with D possibly TRBD1 on 6 matching bases. The V gene lost 4 bases and the J gene lost 0 bases, with 13 bases spanning the gap. In germline, CDR1 is SGHNT, CDR2 YYREEE (reference sequence). The CDR3 length is 16 residues.

The rearrangement links TRBV7-9 to TRBJ2-3, with 10 bases matching TRBD1. Germline lookup yields CDR1 SEHNR and CDR2 FQNEAQ (reference sequence). Trimming cost V 3 bases and J 4 bases; bases outside gene matches: 4. CDR3 size: 15 residues. This CDR3 is CASSLGTGDSDTQYF. The CDR3 coding sequence is TGTGCCAGCAGCTTGGGGACAGGGGATTCAGATACGCAGTATTTT. The entire variable domain, with the rest obtained from reference TRBV7-9 and TRBJ2-3, is as follows: DTGVSQNPRHKITKRGQNVTFRCDPISEHNRLYWYRQTLGQGPEFLTYFQNEAQLEKSRLLSDRFSAERPKGSFSTLEIQRTEQGDSAMYLCASSLGTGDSDTQYFGPGTRLTVL.

This chain links TRBV11-2 with TRBJ1-4; perhaps TRBD1 as D (5 bases). The V and J ends lost 1 base and 8 bases respectively, with 14 bases between them. CDR3 size: 15 residues. From germline, CDR1 is SGHAT and CDR2 FQNNGV. This chain's CDR3 is CASSLGPGLTEKLFF. The CDR3 nucleotides read TGTGCCAGCAGCTTAGGACCGGGACTGACAGAAAAACTGTTTTTT. Looking up the rest from reference TRBV11-2 and TRBJ1-4 gives the full variable domain: EAGVAQSPRYKIIEKRQSVAFWCNPISGHATLYWYQQILGQGPKLLIQFQNNGVVDDSQLPKDRFSAERLKGVDSTLKIQPAKLEDSAVYLCASSLGPGLTEKLFFGSGTQLSVL.

Regarding this clone: A read error may produce the germline difference seen at one junction end. The chain couples TRBV20-1 to TRBJ2-7; TRBD1 agrees at 10 bases. Germline V gene sequence: CDR1 DFQATT, CDR2 SNEGSKA (reference sequence). The CDR3 contains 11 residues. CDR3 DNA: TGCAGTGCCACACCCGGGACAGGGGAGGTCTTC. It translates to CSATPGTGEVF.

The J gene is TRBJ1-6, the V gene TRBV19, with 12 bases identical to TRBD1. From germline, CDR1 is LNHDA and CDR2 SQIVND (reference sequence). The ends lost 4 bases at V and 6 bases at J; junction bases unmatched: 4. The CDR3 covers 16 residues. In nucleotides, the CDR3 is TGTGCCAGTAGTACGGGACAGGGGGCAACTAATTCACCCCTCCACTTT. Its translation: CASSTGQGATNSPLHF.

This chain links TRBV5-1 with TRBJ1-5, with 9 bases identical to TRBD1. The CDR3 totals 14 residues. The J segment lost 7 bases and the V segment lost 6 bases, leaving 8 bases of the junction unmatched. Germline lookup yields CDR1 SGHRS and CDR2 YFSETQ. The CDR3 loop reads CASTPGTGSQPQHF. CDR3 coding DNA: TGCGCCAGCACCCCGGGGACAGGGTCACAGCCCCAGCATTTT.

The rearrangement uses TRBV19 and TRBJ1-5, with TRBD1 as a possible D gene (6 bases). CDR1 is LNHDA, CDR2 SQIVND, per germline (reference sequence). This CDR3 has 14 residues. V was pared by 3 bases and J by 5 bases, with 11 bases between. The chain's CDR3 is CASSIHREDQPQHF. The CDR3 DNA is TGTGCCAGTAGTATCCACAGGGAAGATCAGCCCCAGCATTTT.

This clone was detected a few times. This chain uses TRBV6-5 with TRBJ1-2, with 7 nucleotides matching TRBD1. Germline loops: CDR1 MNHEY, CDR2 SVGAGI. The V gene end was trimmed by 5 bases and the J gene end by 2 bases; junction bases not matched to a gene: 8. The CDR3 extends over 15 amino acids. The CDR3 nucleotides read TGTGCCAGCAGTCGACAGGGCCATCTCAACTATGGCTACACCTTC. Translating it yields CASSRQGHLNYGYTF.

V is TRBV6-5 and J is TRBJ2-3; the D gene is possibly TRBD2 (6 bases). The CDR3 extends over 14 amino acids. Germline V gene lookup returns CDR1 MNHEY and CDR2 SVGAGI. V lost 0 bases, J lost 7 bases, and 11 bases lay in between. The DNA for the CDR3 is TGTGCCAGCAGTTACTCGTCTCGGGAGTATACGCAGTATTTT. Translation: CASSYSSREYTQYF.

This sequence joins TRBV5-8 and TRBJ2-7, with 7 bases identical to TRBD1. The V gene end was trimmed by 4 bases and the J gene end by 6 bases; junction bases not matched to a gene: 13. The CDR3 consists of 15 residues. Germline CDR1 reads SGHTS; CDR2 reads YDEGEE. DNA for the CDR3: TGTGCCAGCAGCGAGGGAAAGGGGGCGTCGGTCGAGCAGTACTTC. Protein sequence: CASSEGKGASVEQYF.

This chain links TRBV25-1 with TRBJ2-5; D remains unclear. CDR1 MGHDK and CDR2 SYGVNS come from the germline V gene. V was clipped by 11 bases and J by 2 bases, with 15 bases between them. This CDR3 spans 13 amino acids. Here the CDR3 reads CAGIRGDQETQYF. DNA of the CDR3: TGTGCCGGCATCCGCGGTGATCAAGAGACCCAGTACTTC.